Listed here are 9 T cell receptor beta chains from one sample, sequenced in a study of cytomegalovirus exposure and HLA in healthy donors. Sequenced by immunoSEQ multiplex PCR; TCRdb stores in-frame clones only, minus some. In the table there are about 55,000 clones, 75% to 95% of which are singletons. Input material: PBMCs. The receptor source for this set is a man younger than 30 in good health and CMV-seronegative.

V and J are TRBV5-1 and TRBJ2-1, with a possible D match to TRBD1 (6 bases). CDR3 length: 14 amino acids. Per germline, CDR1 SGHRS and CDR2 YFSETQ. Trimming left V 2 bases short and J 5 bases short, with 11 bases between. CDR3 sequence (DNA): TGCGCCAGCAGCTTCCAGGGGCCCAACAATGAGCAGTTCTTC. This codes for CASSFQGPNNEQFF.

For the CDR3, the DNA is TGTGCCAGCAGCCTCCGGACAGGGGACCACGAGCAGTACTTC. This codes for CASSLRTGDHEQYF. The rearrangement uses TRBV7-2 and TRBJ2-7, with 9 bases aligning to TRBD1. J was trimmed by 5 bases and V by 5 bases; bases with no gene match: 7. The CDR3 consists of 14 residues. The germline CDR1 and CDR2 sequences are SGHTA and FQGNSA.

The chain carries TRBV4-1 and TRBJ2-7, with TRBD1 identical over 10 bases. V lost 1 base and J lost 1; bases outside the gene matches: 4. This CDR3 is 16 amino acids long. CDR1 and CDR2 from the germline V gene are MGHRA and YSYEKL. CDR3 DNA: TGCGCCAGCAGCCAAGGGACAGGGGGTAGGTCCTACGAGCAGTACTTC. This translates into CASSQGTGGRSYEQYF.

The J gene is TRBJ1-3, the V gene TRBV7-6, with unresolved D. This CDR3 spans 16 amino acids. CDR1 and CDR2 (germline): SGHVS, FNYEAQ. The V gene lost 1 base and the J gene lost 2 bases, with 12 bases spanning the gap. The CDR3 loop reads CASSLGIRTAGNTIYF. The CDR3, as DNA: TGTGCCAGCAGCTTAGGGATCCGAACAGCTGGAAACACCATATATTTT. Full variable domain (missing parts from reference TRBV7-6 and TRBJ1-3): GAGVSQSPRYKVTKRGQDVALRCDPISGHVSLYWYRQALGQGPEFLTYFNYEAQQDKSGLPNDRFSAERPEGSISTLTIQRTEQRDSAMYRCASSLGIRTAGNTIYFGEGSWLTVV.

The chain combines TRBV7-9 with TRBJ2-2; a possible D gene is TRBD2 (6 bases). Germline lookup yields CDR1 SEHNR and CDR2 FQNEAQ (reference sequence). The V end was cut by 0 bases, the J end by 1 base, with 6 bases between. The CDR3 runs 15 residues. CDR3 region: CASSLASGNTGELFF. The CDR3 region has the DNA TGTGCCAGCAGCTTAGCTAGCGGGAACACCGGGGAGCTGTTTTTT.

This rearrangement joins TRBV14 to TRBJ2-1; the match to TRBD2 covers 9 bases. Germline CDR1 SGHDN, CDR2 FVKESK. The CDR3 totals 17 residues. Losses at the gene ends were 5 bases for V and 6 bases for J; bases not matched to a gene: 14. CDR3 DNA: TGTGCCAGCAGCTCCCTCTGGGCTAGCGGGAAGATCAATGAGCAGTTCTTC. Encoded protein: CASSSLWASGKINEQFF.

The gene calls are TRBV5-5 and TRBJ2-7; D gene uncertain. Looked up from germline, CDR1 is SGHKS and CDR2 is YYEKEE (reference sequence). This CDR3 comprises 13 residues. The V and J ends lost 0 bases and 3 bases respectively, with 7 bases between them. CDR3 sequence (DNA): TGTGCCAGCAGCTTGGTGGCCCACTACGAGCAGTACTTC. Translating gives CASSLVAHYEQYF. The entire variable domain, with the rest obtained from reference TRBV5-5 and TRBJ2-7, is as follows: DAGVTQSPTHLIKTRGQQVTLRCSPISGHKSVSWYQQVLGQGPQFIFQYYEKEERGRGNFPDRFSARQFPNYSSELNVNALLLGDSALYLCASSLVAHYEQYFGPGTRLTVT.

The rearrangement links TRBV10-2 to TRBJ2-1; the D is unclear. CDR3 size: 16 residues. CDR1 is WSHSY and CDR2 is SAAADI in the germline V gene. Trimming took off 3 bases at V and 4 bases at J, with 16 bases between the two ends. The chain's CDR3 is CASSDGFKETYNEQFF. Here the CDR3 DNA reads TGCGCCAGCAGTGACGGGTTTAAGGAAACTTACAATGAGCAGTTCTTC.

This chain connects TRBV28 to TRBJ2-1; D is unresolved. The CDR3 is 14 residues long. In germline, CDR1 is MDHEN, CDR2 SYDVKM. The V gene lost 7 bases and the J gene lost 0 bases, with 10 bases spanning the gap. DNA of the CDR3: TGTGCCAGCAATTCGTATCGCTCCTACAATGAGCAGTTCTTC. As protein: CASNSYRSYNEQFF. The variable domain in full, with the rest retrieved from reference TRBV28 and TRBJ2-1, is DVKVTQSSRYLVKRTGEKVFLECVQDMDHENMFWYRQDPGLGLRLIYFSYDVKMKEKGDIPEGYSVSREKKERFSLILESASTNQTSMYLCASNSYRSYNEQFFGPGTRLTVL.